What follows are 14 T cell receptor beta chains derived from one specimen sequenced in a study of blood T cell repertoires in COVID-19. Sequencing was performed with immunoSEQ multiplex PCR; in TCRdb, only in-frame clones are kept and a portion is missing. There are about 190,000 clones in the sample; around 80% occur only once, and about 12% lies in the top ten. The sequencing sample was made of peripheral blood. These receptors were collected from a woman aged 80 or older with COVID-19, enrolled during active disease.

This chain connects TRBV2 to TRBJ1-1; D is undetermined. Germline assignment: CDR1 SNHLY and CDR2 FYNNEI. Trimming removed 10 bases from V and 5 bases from J, with 20 bases in between. This CDR3 is 14 amino acids long. The chain's CDR3 is CATSAAPPGTEAFF. CDR3 nucleotide sequence: TGTGCCACCTCAGCGGCCCCGCCGGGGACTGAAGCTTTCTTT.

This clone was seen a single time. V and J are TRBV6-5 and TRBJ2-1; a possible D gene is TRBD2 (6 bases). V was shortened by 7 bases and J by 8 bases, with 15 bases between the two germline ends. The CDR3 is 13 amino acids. Germline V gene data show CDR1 as MNHEY and CDR2 as SVGAGI. The CDR3 sequence: CASTRLVTDEQFF. Here the CDR3 DNA reads TGTGCCAGCACGAGACTAGTCACGGATGAGCAGTTCTTC.

The count of this clone is one. At one end the junction does not follow the germline gene, possibly because of a read error. The genes are TRBV28 and TRBJ2-7; weak D call: TRBD1 (5 bases). CDR1 is MDHEN, CDR2 SYDVKM, per germline. CDR3 length: 14 amino acids. The DNA of the CDR3 is TGTGCCAGCAGTTTTCCCCTAGGGGTAGGCACTGGGGACTTC. It specifies CASSFPLGVGTGDF. The full variable domain, in which reference TRBV28 and TRBJ2-7 provide the parts outside the CDR3, is DVKVTQSSRYLVKRTGEKVFLECVQDMDHENMFWYRQDPGLGLRLIYFSYDVKMKEKGDIPEGYSVSREKKERFSLILESASTNQTSMYLCASSFPLGVGTGDFGPGTRLTVT.

This clone was observed once. The chain couples TRBV11-3 to TRBJ1-4, with a weak D call TRBD1 (5 bases). This CDR3 spans 13 amino acids. V lost 5 bases to trimming and J lost 3 bases, with 7 bases between them. CDR1 and CDR2 from the germline V gene are SGHNT and YENEEA. For the CDR3, the DNA is TGTGCCAGCAGCCGGGGGGCTAATGAAAAACTGTTTTTT. This encodes CASSRGANEKLFF.

The chain couples TRBV6-8 to TRBJ2-7; 7 bases are shared with TRBD1. The V and J ends lost 5 bases and 3 bases, in that order; junction bases with no gene match: 25. The CDR3 is 20 amino acids. In germline, CDR1 is MNHGY, CDR2 SAAAGT. This chain's CDR3 is CASSPRGSKSSGDSGYEQYF. The DNA of the CDR3 is TGTGCCAGCAGTCCAAGGGGCTCAAAAAGCTCAGGGGACAGTGGCTACGAGCAGTACTTC.

The chain uses TRBV7-9 and TRBJ2-1; 12 bases match TRBD2. There are 15 residues in the CDR3. The junction had 7 bases not matched to a gene; V was cut back by 6 bases and J by 7 bases. Germline assignment: CDR1 SEHNR and CDR2 FQNEAQ (reference sequence). The CDR3 sequence: CASRALAGGVNEQFF. The CDR3 nucleotides read TGTGCCAGCAGAGCACTAGCGGGGGGTGTGAATGAGCAGTTCTTC.

This clone was counted between two and nine times. The chain combines TRBV2 with TRBJ2-7; the D gene is possibly TRBD1 (6 bases). The germline gives CDR1 SNHLY, CDR2 FYNNEI. CDR3 size: 13 residues. The V and J ends lost 7 bases and 0 bases respectively, with 10 bases between them. CDR3 residues: CASMGHPSYEQYF. CDR3 DNA: TGTGCCAGCATGGGACACCCCTCCTACGAGCAGTACTTC.

The rearrangement uses TRBV3-1 (or the pseudogene TRBV3-2) and TRBJ2-1, with TRBD2 identical over 9 bases. V lost 1 base, J lost 7 bases, and 5 bases stayed unmatched. CDR1 and CDR2 (germline): LGHDT, YNNKEL (reference sequence). The CDR3 has 15 amino acids. The CDR3 is CASSQVSGSWNEQFF. The CDR3 bases are TGTGCCAGCAGCCAAGTTAGCGGGAGTTGGAATGAGCAGTTCTTC.

J is TRBJ2-7 and V is TRBV18, with D perhaps matching TRBD1 (6 bases). V lost 4 bases to trimming and J lost 5 bases, with 9 bases between them. The CDR3 extends over 12 amino acids. Germline V gives CDR1 KGHSH, CDR2 LQKENI. The CDR3 protein is CASSLQGHEQYF. DNA of the CDR3: TGTGCCAGCTCACTACAGGGCCACGAGCAGTACTTC.

This clone appeared once. This chain connects TRBV7-8 to TRBJ1-4; D is ambiguous. This CDR3 is built from 13 residues. V was trimmed by 1 base and J by 5 bases, leaving 5 bases between them. Per the germline V gene, CDR1 is SGHVS and CDR2 is FQNEAQ. For the CDR3, the DNA is TGTGCCAGCAGCTTAGTCCAAAATGAAAAACTGTTTTTT. Protein: CASSLVQNEKLFF.

The rearrangement joins TRBV19 to TRBJ1-4; no reliable D call. Germline CDR1 and CDR2: LNHDA and SQIVND (reference sequence). This CDR3 is built from 14 residues. V was cut by 4 bases and J by 0 bases, with 6 bases left in between. The CDR3 DNA reads TGTGCCAGTAGTAACAGTCCAACTAATGAAAAACTGTTTTTT. This translates into CASSNSPTNEKLFF. The full variable domain, rest sourced from reference TRBV19 and TRBJ1-4, is DGGITQSPKYLFRKEGQNVTLSCEQNLNHDAMYWYRQDPGQGLRLIYYSQIVNDFQKGDIAEGYSVSREKKESFPLTVTSAQKNPTAFYLCASSNSPTNEKLFFGSGTQLSVL.

This clone was detected only once. V and J are TRBV7-9 and TRBJ2-1, with 10 bases that match TRBD2. V gave up 3 bases and J gave up 8 bases; unmatched junction bases: 13. CDR3 size: 17 residues. Per the germline V gene, CDR1 is SEHNR and CDR2 is FQNEAQ (reference sequence). For the CDR3, the DNA is TGTGCCAGCAGCTTGTATAGCGGGGGGATTTTTAGAGATGAGCAGTTCTTC. Amino acids: CASSLYSGGIFRDEQFF.

This clone was seen more than once but under ten times. The CDR3 nucleotides read TGTGCCAGCAGGACAGGGTCCTATGGCTACACCTTC. Amino acid sequence: CASRTGSYGYTF. V gene TRBV28 combines with J gene TRBJ1-2; TRBD1 agrees at 7 bases. V shed 6 bases, J shed 4 bases, and the junction held 2 bases outside the gene matches. Looked up from germline, CDR1 is MDHEN and CDR2 is SYDVKM. This CDR3 is 12 amino acids long.

This clone was counted once. The rearrangement joins TRBV28 to TRBJ2-1, with 8 bases fitting TRBD2. Per germline, CDR1 MDHEN and CDR2 SYDVKM. The junction had 11 bases not matched to a gene; V was cut back by 7 bases and J by 9 bases. The CDR3 covers 14 residues. CDR3 sequence reads: CASTPPGGYAEQFF. The CDR3, as DNA: TGTGCCAGCACCCCCCCGGGGGGGTATGCTGAGCAGTTCTTC.